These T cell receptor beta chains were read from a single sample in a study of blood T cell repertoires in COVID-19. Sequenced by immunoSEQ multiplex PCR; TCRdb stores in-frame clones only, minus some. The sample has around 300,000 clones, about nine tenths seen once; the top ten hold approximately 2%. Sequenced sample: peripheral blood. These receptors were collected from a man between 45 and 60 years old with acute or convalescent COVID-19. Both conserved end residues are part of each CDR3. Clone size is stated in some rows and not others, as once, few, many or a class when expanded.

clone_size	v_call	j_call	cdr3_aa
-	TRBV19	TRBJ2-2	CASSIDRDGELFF
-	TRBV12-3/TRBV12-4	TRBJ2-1	CASFRTAVKFF
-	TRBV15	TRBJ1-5	CATSTDLGSQPQHF
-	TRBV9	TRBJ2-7	CASTPGGGTYEQYF
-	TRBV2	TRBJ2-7	CASSRTTRYEQYF
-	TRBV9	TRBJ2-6	CASSVMYSGANVLTF
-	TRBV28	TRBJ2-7	CASSPGVPYEQYF
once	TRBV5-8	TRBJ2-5	CASSSSSGVIQETQYF
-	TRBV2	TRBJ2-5	CASRRRLQGLQETQYF
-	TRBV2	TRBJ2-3	CASSEVSGGVSRTQYF
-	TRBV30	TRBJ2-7	CAWSVLSREQYF
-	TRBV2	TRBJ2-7	CASSAGGAYEQYF
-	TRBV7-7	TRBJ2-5	CASSQLTGFETQYF
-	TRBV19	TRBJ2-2	CASRQGRGGELFF
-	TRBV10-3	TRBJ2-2	CAISVDQGPHGGELFF
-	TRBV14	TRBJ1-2	CASSRQERIASLYGYTF
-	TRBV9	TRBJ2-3	CARGQGADTQYF
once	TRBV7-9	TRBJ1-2	CASSSTGTDWGYGYTF
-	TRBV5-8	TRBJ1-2	CASSPPGWAYGYTF
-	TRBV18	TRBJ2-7	CASSPPGLASPEQYF
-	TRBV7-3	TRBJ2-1	CASSLLLAGGNEQFF
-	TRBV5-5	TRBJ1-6	CASMWQGDSPLHF
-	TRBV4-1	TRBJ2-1	CASSQEGTGTGVYNEQFF
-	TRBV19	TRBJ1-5	CASSLVPYNQPQHF
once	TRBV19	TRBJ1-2	CASSIEAGFNSYGYTF
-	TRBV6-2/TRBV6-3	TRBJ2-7	CASSPGSYEQYF
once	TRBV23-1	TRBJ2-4	CATRGGGENIQYF
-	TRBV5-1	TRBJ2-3	CASQGTGGNTQYF
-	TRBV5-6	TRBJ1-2	CASTRGGDAYNYGYTF
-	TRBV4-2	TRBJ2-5	CASSQGAGNQETQYF
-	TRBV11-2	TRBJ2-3	CASSFRQGPPDTQYF
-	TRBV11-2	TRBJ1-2	CASSLDHGGYTF
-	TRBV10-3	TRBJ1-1	CAIRGDNRFTEAFF
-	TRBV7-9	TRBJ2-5	CASSPDITQETQYF
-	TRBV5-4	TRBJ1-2	CASSRNGRVDYGYTF
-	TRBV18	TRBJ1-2	CASSPQDSALYGYTF
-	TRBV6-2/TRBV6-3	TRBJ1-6	CASSSPWGQGVPNSPLHF
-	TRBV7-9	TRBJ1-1	CASSRGTQGQVMRAFF
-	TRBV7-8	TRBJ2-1	CASSLGLAGGYDEQFF
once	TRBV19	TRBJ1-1	CASRIHGQLGTEAFF
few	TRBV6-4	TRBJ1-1	CASSVQENTEAFF
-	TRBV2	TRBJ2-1	CASSADRAEWNEQFF
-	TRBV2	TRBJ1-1	CASSSAGSTEAFF
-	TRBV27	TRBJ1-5	CASSPRQPTYSNQPQHF
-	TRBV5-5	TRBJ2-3	CASSLAEPSGGASMADTQYF
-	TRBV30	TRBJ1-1	CACSTGAPAAFF
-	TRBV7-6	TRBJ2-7	CASSRTEAYEQYF
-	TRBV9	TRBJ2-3	CASSLQVSTDTQYF
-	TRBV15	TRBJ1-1	CATTYRGRSGYTEAFF
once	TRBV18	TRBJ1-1	CASSPRQLMNTEAFF
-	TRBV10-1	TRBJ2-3	CASSESRKGQGSGYTQYF
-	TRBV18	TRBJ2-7	CASSPVSPSYEQYF
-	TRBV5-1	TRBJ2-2	CASSFGTGEGGELFF
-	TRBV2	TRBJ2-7	CASSGSGQETYEQYF